Listed below are T cell receptor beta chains from one sample, sequenced in a study of T cell responses to AZD1222 COVID-19 vaccine. TCRdb's table, derived via immunoSEQ multiplex PCR, lists solely in-frame clones and lacks some. The sample comprises 95,000 to 150,000 clones, roughly 90% of which are singletons, and 11% rests with the top ten. Sequenced here: peripheral blood, sampled on day 0 of MenACWY control vaccination. The receptors derive from an adult in good health. CDR3s include the opening cysteine and the closing phenylalanine or tryptophan. Fields, in order: J gene, V gene, D gene, clone size, CDR3 length, CDR3 protein, CDR3 DNA. D genes are given only for firm matches. Clone size, where shown, is once, few, many, or a class for clones that have expanded.

TRBJ2-7 TRBV13 NA few 17 CASSPRVLRTGYGEQYF TGTGCCAGCAGCCCCAGGGTTTTGCGGACCGGCTACGGCGAGCAGTACTTC
TRBJ2-7 TRBV6-6 NA NA 12 CASSMTEYEQYF TGTGCCAGCAGCATGACGGAATACGAGCAGTACTTC
TRBJ2-7 TRBV6-5 NA NA 15 CASSYANAGSYEQYF TGTGCCAGCAGTTACGCAAATGCCGGATCCTACGAGCAGTACTTC
TRBJ2-2 TRBV10-3 NA NA 12 CATRTDGGELFF TGTGCCACCCGGACTGATGGTGGGGAGCTGTTTTTT
TRBJ2-1 TRBV7-2 TRBD2 NA 15 CASSFSLADYNEQFF TGTGCCAGCAGCTTCTCACTAGCGGATTACAATGAGCAGTTCTTC
TRBJ1-3 TRBV5-1 NA few 15 CASSPGRSPGNTIYF TGCGCCAGCAGCCCGGGACGGAGCCCTGGAAACACCATATATTTT
TRBJ2-5 TRBV7-2 NA NA 15 CASSPFISGQETQYF TGTGCCAGCAGCCCCTTTATAAGCGGCCAAGAGACCCAGTACTTC
TRBJ2-3 TRBV4-3 NA NA 15 CASSVTGSSTDTQYF TGCGCCAGCAGCGTAACCGGGTCTAGCACAGATACGCAGTATTTT
TRBJ2-7 TRBV6-5 NA NA 15 CASSRPGTGTYEQYF TGTGCCAGCAGCCGTCCCGGGACGGGAACCTACGAGCAGTACTTC
TRBJ2-1 TRBV4-2 NA NA 17 CASSQVSGSPSYNEQFF TGTGCCAGCAGCCAAGTTTCCGGGAGCCCCTCCTACAATGAGCAGTTCTTC
TRBJ2-3 TRBV3-1/TRBV3-2 NA NA 15 CASSQAGPRTDTQYF TGTGCCAGCAGCCAAGCGGGACCGCGCACAGATACGCAGTATTTT
TRBJ2-7 TRBV6-5 TRBD2 many 14 CASSYGTSSYEQYF TGTGCCAGCAGTTACGGGACTAGCTCCTACGAGCAGTACTTC
TRBJ1-2 TRBV27 NA once 16 CASTLTGAGKGYGYTF TGTGCCAGCACTCTAACCGGGGCAGGGAAGGGCTATGGCTACACCTTC
TRBJ2-7 TRBV2 NA many 14 CASSEQGRPYEQYF TGTGCCAGCAGTGAACAAGGACGGCCCTACGAGCAGTACTTC
TRBJ2-2 TRBV27 NA NA 16 CASSWWAGWNTGELFF TGTGCCAGCAGTTGGTGGGCAGGGTGGAACACCGGGGAGCTGTTTTTT
TRBJ1-1 TRBV27 NA once 14 CASRLTAGRAEAFF TGTGCCAGCAGACTGACAGCCGGGAGGGCTGAAGCTTTCTTT
TRBJ2-7 TRBV2 NA NA 12 CASGKTASGQYF TGTGCCAGCGGGAAGACGGCAAGCGGGCAGTACTTC
TRBJ2-7 TRBV4-1 NA NA 15 CASSQGNAPAYEQYF TGCGCCAGCAGCCAAGGGAATGCCCCTGCGTACGAGCAGTACTTC
TRBJ1-2 TRBV24-1 TRBD1 once 14 CATSDQTGSVGYTF TGTGCCACCAGTGACCAGACAGGGTCGGTTGGCTACACCTTC
TRBJ1-3 TRBV5-1 TRBD1 NA 15 CASSSGQFSGNTIYF TGCGCCAGCAGCTCGGGACAGTTCTCTGGAAACACCATATATTTT
TRBJ1-3 TRBV7-2 NA NA 15 CASRSTGASGNTIYF TGTGCCAGCAGGTCGACAGGAGCCTCTGGAAACACCATATATTTT
TRBJ1-3 TRBV18 NA NA 14 CASSPQGGGNTIYF TGTGCCAGCTCACCACAGGGAGGAGGAAACACCATATATTTT
TRBJ1-6 TRBV27 TRBD1 NA 14 CASSMGQGVPPLHF TGTGCCAGCAGTATGGGACAGGGCGTGCCACCCCTCCACTTT
TRBJ2-3 TRBV28 NA NA 15 CASSRGGRNPDTQYF TGTGCCAGCAGTCGCGGCGGGCGTAACCCGGATACGCAGTATTTT
TRBJ2-7 TRBV11-3 NA NA 15 CASSLDSSSVYEQYF TGTGCCAGCAGCTTAGATTCCTCTAGCGTTTACGAGCAGTACTTC
TRBJ1-3 TRBV2 TRBD1 NA 16 CASSERDSYSGNTIYF TGTGCCAGCAGTGAAAGGGACAGTTACTCTGGAAACACCATATATTTT
TRBJ2-3 TRBV10-1 TRBD2 NA 17 CASSEGGTSGVRDTQYF TGCGCCAGCAGTGAGGGAGGGACTAGCGGCGTTCGAGATACGCAGTATTTT
TRBJ1-4 TRBV25-1 NA NA 12 CASSAPFEKLFF TGTGCCAGCAGTGCACCCTTTGAAAAACTGTTTTTT
TRBJ2-7 TRBV6-5 NA NA 12 CASTYDSGEQYF TGTGCCAGCACCTACGACTCGGGGGAGCAGTACTTC
TRBJ1-1 TRBV30 NA NA 17 CAWSAGQGKEKNTEAFF TGTGCCTGGAGTGCTGGGCAGGGAAAGGAGAAGAACACTGAAGCTTTCTTT
TRBJ2-3 TRBV24-1 NA NA 17 CATSDSGRLWGTDTQYF TGTGCCACCAGTGATTCTGGACGGCTTTGGGGCACAGATACGCAGTATTTT
TRBJ2-5 TRBV5-1 NA NA 16 CASSVGPDLREETQYF TGCGCCAGCAGCGTAGGACCAGATTTACGGGAGGAGACCCAGTACTTC
TRBJ2-3 TRBV19 TRBD2 once 15 CASSLRGRALDTQYF TGTGCCAGTAGTCTTCGCGGGAGGGCCCTAGATACGCAGTATTTT
TRBJ1-2 TRBV3-1/TRBV3-2 TRBD1 NA 16 CASSQDRDRTQHGYTF TGTGCCAGCAGCCAAGATCGGGACAGGACGCAACATGGCTACACCTTC
TRBJ2-1 TRBV2 TRBD1 NA 12 CAGRNRGNEQFF TGTGCCGGCCGGAACAGGGGGAATGAGCAGTTCTTC
TRBJ2-7 TRBV3-1/TRBV3-2 TRBD1 NA 14 CASSQGQGVYEQYF TGTGCCAGCAGCCAGGGACAGGGGGTTTACGAGCAGTACTTC
TRBJ2-1 TRBV6-2/TRBV6-3 NA NA 14 CASSGRRDYNEQFF TGTGCCAGCAGTGGTCGGCGAGACTACAATGAGCAGTTCTTC
TRBJ1-2 TRBV11-2 NA NA 14 CASSLDVLSYGYTF TGTGCCAGCAGCTTAGACGTCCTATCCTATGGCTACACCTTC
TRBJ2-2 TRBV11-3 NA few 16 CASSIMETSNAGELFF TGTGCCAGCAGCATCATGGAAACTAGCAACGCCGGGGAGCTGTTTTTT